Reported below is one T cell receptor (beta chain). The data originate from a study of identical twins' blood T cells. TCRdb reprocessed the 5' RACE reads via MiXCR and lists one record per CDR3 protein. Seen here are 350,000 to 400,000 distinct CDR3 sequences, roughly 31% observed once, and the top ten hold 6.1%. The CDR3 is 15 residues long. With 0 bases removed from V and 4 bases from J, the gap between germline ends came to 12 bases. Germline lookup yields CDR1 MNHNY and CDR2 SVGAGI (reference sequence). The TCR comes from a woman between 18 and 49 years old in good health. The V and J genes are TRBV6-6 and TRBJ1-2; D might be TRBD1 (5 bases). Material: PBMCs. The CDR3 DNA reads TGTGCCAGCAGTTACTCGATTCGGACACCCTATGGCTACACCTTC. As protein: CASSYSIRTPYGYTF.